This section outlines one T cell receptor (beta chain) sequence together with its context. This clonotype was found a few times. Its antigen is not yet known. Nothing much larger sits one base from this clone, and base qualities are not available. This sample was included in a study of T cell repertoires in cytomegalovirus infection (dated by TCRdb to about 2019). Background on the whole study: The HLA type of each donor mattered for the analysis, because public TCR beta signatures pointed to carriage of CMV infection along with the matching HLA type. Results the study describes overall, beyond this receptor: In both this cohort and an independent roughly 350-donor cohort, the cumulative frequency of public TCR beta family members distinguished carriers of CMV infection plus the relevant HLA type. The ex vivo response was dominated by HLA-C-restricted CMV-specific TCR beta clonotypes, which also provided the single most frequent clonotype in two of eight donors.

The data were produced on an Illumina HiSeq 1500. In TCRdb, the public reads were trimmed at Q25 with fastp and aligned with MiXCR, with productive beta chains retained. For every CDR3 protein sequence, its rows merge into one entry that carries the most common genes and DNA. The sample yields roughly 720,000 distinct CDR3 sequences; 35% were counted once. The leading ten clones occupy around 2.6% of the sample. The germline V gene encodes CDR1 MNHEY and CDR2 SMNVEV (reference sequence). Trimming removed 7 bases from V and 0 bases from J, leaving 22 bases between the germline ends. The CDR3 starts with the cysteine, ends with the phenylalanine, and has 18 residues. Only CDR3 DNA remains: 54 bases, in frame from the first base.

This chain joins TRBV27 to TRBJ2-1; the D gene could be TRBD1 or TRBD2, each one agreeing over 6 bases. The TCR sequence derives from a human donor in good health (CMV status not recorded). Some clones in this sample may be carry-over from other donors' samples. The sample was PBMCs. The CDR3 amino acid sequence is: CASTNFRGVFGSYNEQFF. The DNA reads as follows: TGTGCCAGCACAAATTTTAGGGGGGTTTTCGGCTCCTACAATGAGCAGTTCTTC.